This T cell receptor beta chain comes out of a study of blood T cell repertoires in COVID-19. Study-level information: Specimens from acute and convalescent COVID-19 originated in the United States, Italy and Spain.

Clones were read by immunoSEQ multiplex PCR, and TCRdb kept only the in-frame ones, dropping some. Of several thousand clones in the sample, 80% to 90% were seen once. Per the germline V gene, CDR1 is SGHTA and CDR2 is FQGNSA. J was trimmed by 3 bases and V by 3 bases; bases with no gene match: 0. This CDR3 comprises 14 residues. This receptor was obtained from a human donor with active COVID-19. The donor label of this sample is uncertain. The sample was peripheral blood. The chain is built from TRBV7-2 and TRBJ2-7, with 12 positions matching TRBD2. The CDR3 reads CASSLTSGSYEQYF. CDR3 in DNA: TGTGCCAGCAGCTTGACTAGCGGGAGCTACGAGCAGTACTTC.